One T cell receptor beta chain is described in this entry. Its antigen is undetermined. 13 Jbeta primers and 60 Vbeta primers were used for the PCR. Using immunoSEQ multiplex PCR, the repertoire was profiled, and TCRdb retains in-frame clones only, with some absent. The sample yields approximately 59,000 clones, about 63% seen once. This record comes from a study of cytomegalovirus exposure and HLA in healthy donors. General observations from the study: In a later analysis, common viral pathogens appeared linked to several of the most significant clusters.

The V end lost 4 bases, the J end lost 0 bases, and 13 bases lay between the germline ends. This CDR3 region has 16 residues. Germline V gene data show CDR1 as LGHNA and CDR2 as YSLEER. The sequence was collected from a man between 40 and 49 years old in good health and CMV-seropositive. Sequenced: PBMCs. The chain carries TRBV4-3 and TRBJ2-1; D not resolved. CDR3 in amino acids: CASSPSMSSSYNEQFF. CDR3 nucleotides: TGCGCCAGCAGCCCGTCTATGTCGAGCTCCTACAATGAGCAGTTCTTC.